Below, 21 T cell receptor beta chains from the same sample are listed, as sequenced in a study of blood T cell repertoires in COVID-19. Measured with immunoSEQ multiplex PCR; TCRdb has only the in-frame clones, and not every one. The sample has 150,000 to 200,000 clones, approximately 92% seen once; the top ten hold roughly 4.8%. The material sequenced was peripheral blood. The receptor set was obtained from a woman in her 50s with acute or convalescent COVID-19.

The gene calls are TRBV27 and TRBJ2-7; 12 bases line up with TRBD2. Losses at the gene ends were 7 bases for V and 4 bases for J; bases not matched to a gene: 5. Per the germline V gene, CDR1 is MNHEY and CDR2 is SMNVEV (reference sequence). The CDR3 runs to 14 residues. Here the CDR3 DNA reads TGTGCCAGCAAAGGACTAGCGGGAATTTACGAGCAGTACTTC. Protein sequence: CASKGLAGIYEQYF.

The V and J genes are TRBV20-1 and TRBJ2-5; 9 bases agree with TRBD1. The CDR3 runs to 15 residues. The V gene end was trimmed by 3 bases and the J gene end by 4 bases; junction bases not matched to a gene: 9. The germline CDR1 and CDR2 sequences are DFQATT and SNEGSKA (reference sequence). The CDR3 region has the DNA TGCAGTGCTAGTTGGGTAACAGGGGGCTCAGAGACCCAGTACTTC. This encodes CSASWVTGGSETQYF.

The rearrangement joins TRBV6-5 to TRBJ1-2, with D unclear. The germline V and J ends were trimmed by 6 bases and 1 base, with 6 bases remaining between them. CDR3 size: 12 residues. Germline values: CDR1 MNHEY, CDR2 SVGAGI. CDR3 nucleotide sequence: TGTGCCAGCAGCACGGGTAACTATGGCTACACCTTC. It codes for CASSTGNYGYTF.

V gene TRBV7-9 combines with J gene TRBJ2-5; D might be TRBD1 (5 bases). The CDR3 has 15 amino acids. Trimming shortened V by 1 base and J by 5 bases, and 14 bases separated the two germline ends. CDR1 is SEHNR and CDR2 is FQNEAQ in the germline V gene (reference sequence). The CDR3 nucleotides read TGTGCCAGCAGCTTAGGGCAGGGCCCGCGGGAGACCCAGTACTTC. As protein: CASSLGQGPRETQYF.

J is TRBJ1-5 and V is TRBV18; 9 nucleotides align to TRBD1. The CDR3 extends over 13 amino acids. J was trimmed by 4 bases and V by 6 bases; bases with no gene match: 1. The germline V gene has CDR1 KGHSH and CDR2 LQKENI. CDR3 region: CASSGTGNQPQHF. CDR3 nucleotides: TGTGCCAGCTCCGGGACAGGGAATCAGCCCCAGCATTTT.

V gene TRBV11-3 combines with J gene TRBJ2-3; no clear D gene. Germline V CDR1 and CDR2: SGHNT, YENEEA. The V gene lost 2 bases and the J gene lost 2 bases, with 5 bases spanning the gap. This CDR3 region has 13 residues. CDR3 loop: CASSLTATDTQYF. Here the CDR3 DNA reads TGTGCCAGCAGCTTAACAGCCACAGATACGCAGTATTTT. Drawing the rest from reference TRBV11-3 and TRBJ2-3, the complete variable domain is EAGVVQSPRYKIIEKKQPVAFWCNPISGHNTLYWYLQNLGQGPELLIRYENEEAVDDSQLPKDRFSAERLKGVDSTLKIQPAELGDSAVYLCASSLTATDTQYFGPGTRLTVL.

A few counts support this clone. The chain is built from TRBV7-2 and TRBJ2-7, with D unclear. CDR1 and CDR2 (germline): SGHTA, FQGNSA. Trimming cost V 5 bases and J 0 bases, with 11 bases left between them. CDR3 size: 14 residues. CDR3 amino acids: CASSPDSFSYEQYF. The CDR3 DNA reads as TGTGCCAGCAGCCCCGACTCGTTCTCCTACGAGCAGTACTTC. Variable domain in full (rest from reference TRBV7-2 and TRBJ2-7): GAGVSQSPSNKVTEKGKDVELRCDPISGHTALYWYRQSLGQGLEFLIYFQGNSAPDKSGLPSDRFSAERTGGSVSTLTIQRTQQEDSAVYLCASSPDSFSYEQYFGPGTRLTVT.

The chain joins TRBV29-1 to TRBJ1-2, with D perhaps TRBD1 (5 bases). The germline CDR1 and CDR2 sequences are SQVTM and ANQGSEA. This CDR3 contains 9 residues. CDR3 bases: TGCGGGGCGAGTCCGGGCTACACCTTC. This codes for CGASPGYTF.

The genes are TRBV27 and TRBJ1-5; 9 bases align to TRBD1. The CDR3 loop spans 15 amino acids. The V gene end was trimmed by 2 bases and the J gene end by 1 base; junction bases not matched to a gene: 0. Germline CDR1 and CDR2: MNHEY and SMNVEV (reference sequence). The CDR3 reads CASSLGTGSNQPQHF. The CDR3 DNA sequence: TGTGCCAGCAGTTTAGGGACAGGGAGCAATCAGCCCCAGCATTTT.

The gene calls are TRBV13 and TRBJ2-7; 9 nucleotides align to TRBD2. The junction had 9 bases not matched to a gene; V was cut back by 5 bases and J by 4 bases. Germline V gene lookup returns CDR1 PRHDT and CDR2 FYEKMQ (reference sequence). The CDR3 covers 15 residues. The CDR3 DNA reads TGTGCCAGCAGCGCCACGCTAGCGGGGCTTTACGAGCAGTACTTC. This translates into CASSATLAGLYEQYF.

This chain links TRBV7-8 with TRBJ2-3; 15 nucleotides line up with TRBD2. J gave up 4 bases and V 7 bases, and 6 bases lay outside the gene matches. CDR3 length: 16 residues. Germline-derived CDR1 and CDR2 are SGHVS and FQNEAQ. CDR3 bases: TGTGCCAGCACCGGACTAGCGGGAGGGGTGGCAGATACGCAGTATTTT. It is translated as CASTGLAGGVADTQYF.

The chain has TRBV5-1 and TRBJ2-1; D gene uncertain. The CDR3 totals 16 residues. CDR1 is SGHRS and CDR2 is YFSETQ in the germline V gene. Trimming stripped 0 bases from V and 2 bases from J, with 12 bases between. In DNA, the CDR3 is TGCGCCAGCAGCTTGGATCCAGCGCGTGCCTACAATGAGCAGTTCTTC. Translating gives CASSLDPARAYNEQFF.

This clone showed up just a few times. V gene TRBV21-1 combines with J gene TRBJ2-7; the D call TRBD1 from the table was never checked on the DNA. TRBV21-1 is listed as a pseudogene. There are 15 residues in the CDR3. The CDR3 spells CASSKGTGYAYEQYF. The CDR3 coding sequence is TGTGCCAGCAGCAAGGGGACAGGGTACGCCTACGAGCAGTACTTC.

This rearrangement joins TRBV19 to TRBJ2-5; 11 nucleotides match TRBD1. The CDR3 totals 14 residues. Germline lookup yields CDR1 LNHDA and CDR2 SQIVND (reference sequence). Trimming took 3 bases from V and 4 from J; bases not matched to a gene: 1. The CDR3 region has the DNA TGTGCCAGTAGTATCGGGACAGGGGGAGAGACCCAGTACTTC. Its protein is CASSIGTGGETQYF.

The chain employs TRBV7-9 and TRBJ1-6; 12 bases align to TRBD1. CDR3 length: 16 residues. The V and J ends lost 7 bases and 10 bases, in that order; junction bases with no gene match: 11. Germline V gene data show CDR1 as SEHNR and CDR2 as FQNEAQ (reference sequence). The DNA of the CDR3 is TGTGCCAGCACCCTCGATTCCGGGACAGGGGGCTCACCCCTCCACTTT. It is translated as CASTLDSGTGGSPLHF. The variable domain in full, with the rest retrieved from reference TRBV7-9 and TRBJ1-6, is DTGVSQNPRHKITKRGQNVTFRCDPISEHNRLYWYRQTLGQGPEFLTYFQNEAQLEKSRLLSDRFSAERPKGSFSTLEIQRTEQGDSAMYLCASTLDSGTGGSPLHFGNGTRLTVT.

The chain recombines TRBV5-4 with TRBJ2-2; 10 nucleotides agree with TRBD2. CDR1 is SGHNT and CDR2 is YYREEE in the germline V gene (reference sequence). The V segment lost 0 bases and the J segment 2 bases; nucleotides outside the gene matches: 10. The CDR3 is made up of 19 amino acids. This chain's CDR3 is CASSLGLAGPQGNTGELFF. As DNA, the CDR3 is TGTGCCAGCAGCTTGGGACTAGCGGGCCCACAAGGAAACACCGGGGAGCTGTTTTTT.

The genes are TRBV12-3 or TRBV12-4 and TRBJ2-1; perhaps TRBD1 as D (6 bases). V was pared by 5 bases and J by 7 bases, with 12 bases between. The CDR3 length is 13 residues. The DNA of the CDR3 is TGTGCCAGCAGTCAAGTGAGGGGGAATGAGCAGTTCTTC. Protein: CASSQVRGNEQFF.

V gene TRBV24-1 combines with J gene TRBJ1-2; tentative D call: TRBD1 (5 bases). Trimming stripped 2 bases from V and 9 bases from J, with 12 bases between. The germline gives CDR1 KGHDR, CDR2 SFDVKD. The length of the CDR3 is 13 residues. CDR3 sequence reads: CATSDSGRWSYTF. CDR3 sequence (DNA): TGTGCCACCAGTGATTCAGGGCGCTGGAGCTACACCTTC.

The chain combines TRBV12-3 or TRBV12-4 with TRBJ2-7; D remains ambiguous. Trimming left V 1 base short and J 3 bases short, with 4 bases between. The CDR3 runs 12 residues. The CDR3 nucleotides read TGTGCCAGCAGTTTAGATCACTACGAGCAGTACTTC. Amino acids: CASSLDHYEQYF.

This clone was counted once. In DNA, the CDR3 is TGTGCCAGCGACTGGGGCCGACGGGATCAGCCCCAGCATTTT. Encoded protein: CASDWGRRDQPQHF. The chain joins TRBV19 to TRBJ1-5; D perhaps matches TRBD1 (5 bases). In germline, CDR1 is LNHDA, CDR2 SQIVND (reference sequence). V lost 9 bases, J lost 5 bases, and 17 bases lay in between. CDR3 length: 14 residues.

This chain links TRBV2 with TRBJ1-4; possibly TRBD1 for D (6 bases). The V gene's germline CDR1 is SNHLY and CDR2 FYNNEI. The ends were cut back, 7 bases at V and 7 bases at J, with 16 bases in the middle. The CDR3 contains 14 residues. The CDR3 here is CASTTQGRGEKLFF. CDR3 bases: TGTGCCAGCACAACCCAGGGGAGGGGTGAAAAACTGTTTTTT. Looking up the rest from reference TRBV2 and TRBJ1-4 gives the full variable domain: EPEVTQTPSHQVTQMGQEVILRCVPISNHLYFYWYRQILGQKVEFLVSFYNNEISEKSEIFDDQFSVERPDGSNFTLKIRSTKLEDSAMYFCASTTQGRGEKLFFGSGTQLSVL.